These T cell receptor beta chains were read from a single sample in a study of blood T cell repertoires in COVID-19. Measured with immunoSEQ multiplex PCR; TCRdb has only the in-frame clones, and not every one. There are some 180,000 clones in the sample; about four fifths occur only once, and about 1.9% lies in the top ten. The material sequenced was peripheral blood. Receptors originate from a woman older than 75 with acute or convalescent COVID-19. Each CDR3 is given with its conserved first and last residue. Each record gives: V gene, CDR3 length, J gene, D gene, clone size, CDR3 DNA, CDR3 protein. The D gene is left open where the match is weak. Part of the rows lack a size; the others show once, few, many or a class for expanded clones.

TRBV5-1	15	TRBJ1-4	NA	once	TGCGCCAGCCGAGCTGGGGGGGCTACTAATGAAAAACTGTTTTTT	CASRAGGATNEKLFF
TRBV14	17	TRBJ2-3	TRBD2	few	TGTGCCAGCAGCCAGTGGGGGACTAGCGGGGGAACAGATACGCAGTATTTT	CASSQWGTSGGTDTQYF
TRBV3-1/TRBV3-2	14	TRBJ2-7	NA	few	TGTGCCAGCAGTCAAACCCTATCCTCCTACGAGCAGTACTTC	CASSQTLSSYEQYF
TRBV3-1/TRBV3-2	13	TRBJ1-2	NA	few	TGTGCCAGCAGCGCGGGTTTAGGCTATGGCTACACCTTC	CASSAGLGYGYTF
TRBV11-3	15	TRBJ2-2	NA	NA	TGTGCCAGCAGCTCCGGAGGGCCGGGCACCGGGGAGCTGTTTTTT	CASSSGGPGTGELFF
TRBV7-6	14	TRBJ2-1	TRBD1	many	TGTGCCAGCAGCCTTGGACAGGGGGCCCATGAGCAGTTCTTC	CASSLGQGAHEQFF
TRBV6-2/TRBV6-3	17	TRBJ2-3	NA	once	TGTGCCAGCAGTTACCCGACTCGCGGCCTGTTCACAGATACGCAGTATTTT	CASSYPTRGLFTDTQYF
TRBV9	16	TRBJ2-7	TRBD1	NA	TGTGCCAGCAGCGTAGGACCCTTGCAGGGGGCGTACGAGCAGTACTTC	CASSVGPLQGAYEQYF
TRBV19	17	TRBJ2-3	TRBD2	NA	TGTGCCAGTAGTATAAGGGCGGGGGAAGCTAGCACAGATACGCAGTATTTT	CASSIRAGEASTDTQYF
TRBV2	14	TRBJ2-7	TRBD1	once	TGTGCCAGTTCTACGGACAGGGGGCACGACGAGCAGTACTTC	CASSTDRGHDEQYF
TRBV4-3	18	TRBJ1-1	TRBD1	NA	TGCGCCAGCAGCCAGCAGGGAGGGACAGGGGGATTCATAACTGAAGCTTTCTTT	CASSQQGGTGGFITEAFF
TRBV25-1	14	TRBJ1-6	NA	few	TGTGCCAGCAGTGGGAGGGATCATAATTCACCCCTCCACTTT	CASSGRDHNSPLHF
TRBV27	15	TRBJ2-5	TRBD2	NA	TGTGCCAGCAGGGCTAGCGGGGGAACAAGAGGGGCCCAGTACTTC	CASRASGGTRGAQYF
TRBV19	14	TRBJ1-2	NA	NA	TGTGCCAGTAGTATCCCCCCCCGGGGGTATGGCTACACCTTC	CASSIPPRGYGYTF
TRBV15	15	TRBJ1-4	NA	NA	TGTGCCACCAGCAGCATGCGGGGGCCTAATGAAAAACTGTTTTTT	CATSSMRGPNEKLFF
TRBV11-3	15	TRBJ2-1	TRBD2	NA	TGTGCCAGCAGCTTTCAGGCGGGAGCGGGCGATGAGCAGTTCTTC	CASSFQAGAGDEQFF
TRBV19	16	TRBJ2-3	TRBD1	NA	TGTGCCAGTAGTGGAGCCGGGACAGGGGTAACAGATACGCAGTATTTT	CASSGAGTGVTDTQYF
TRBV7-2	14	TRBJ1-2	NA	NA	TGTGCCAGCAGCTTTGGGGGGTCGAAGTTTGGCTACACCTTC	CASSFGGSKFGYTF
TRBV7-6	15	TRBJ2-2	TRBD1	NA	TGTGCCAGCAGGTCCGGGACAGGGAACACCGGGGAGCTGTTTTTT	CASRSGTGNTGELFF
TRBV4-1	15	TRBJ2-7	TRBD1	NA	TGCGCCAGCAGCCAAGGGCAGGGGGTAGCCTACGAGCAGTACTTC	CASSQGQGVAYEQYF
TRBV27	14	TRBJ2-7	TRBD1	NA	TGTGCCAGCCGGGACAGGGAATCTCCCAACGAGCAGTACTTC	CASRDRESPNEQYF
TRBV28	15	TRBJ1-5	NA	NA	TGTGCCAGCAGTTTCTCCGGGACAAACAATCAGCCCCAGCATTTT	CASSFSGTNNQPQHF
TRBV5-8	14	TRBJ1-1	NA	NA	TGTGCCAGCACCTTGGGGCAGATCGGGACTGAAGCTTTCTTT	CASTLGQIGTEAFF
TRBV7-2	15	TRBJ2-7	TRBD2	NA	TGTGCCAGCAGCTTAACTAGCGGGAGCTCCGGCGAGCAGTACTTC	CASSLTSGSSGEQYF
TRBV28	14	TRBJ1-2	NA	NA	TGTGCCAGCGAGTTTCCGGTGGCTAACTATGGCTACACCTTC	CASEFPVANYGYTF
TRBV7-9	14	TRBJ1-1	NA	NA	TGTGCCAGCAGCTTCTCCTCTCAGGGGCGCGAAGCTTTCTTT	CASSFSSQGREAFF
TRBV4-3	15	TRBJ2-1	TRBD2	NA	TGCGCCAGCAGCCAAGGGCGGGGGGGCGGTTTTGAGCAGTTCTTC	CASSQGRGGGFEQFF
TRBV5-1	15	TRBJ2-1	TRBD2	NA	TGCGCCAGCAGCCTTCCGGGACTAGCGGGTGATGAGCAGTTCTTC	CASSLPGLAGDEQFF
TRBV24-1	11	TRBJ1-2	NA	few	TGTGCCACCAGTGAGGGGCTAGGCTACACCTTC	CATSEGLGYTF
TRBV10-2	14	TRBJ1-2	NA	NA	TGCGCCAGCAGTGAGTCGGAACAGGGAAGGGGCTACACCTTC	CASSESEQGRGYTF
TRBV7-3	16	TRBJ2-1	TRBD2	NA	TGTGCCAGCAGCTTACTCGGGAGGGACGGAGACAATGAGCAGTTCTTC	CASSLLGRDGDNEQFF
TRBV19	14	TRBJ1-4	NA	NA	TGTGCCAGTACTAGCTCGCCCACTAATGAAAAACTGTTTTTT	CASTSSPTNEKLFF
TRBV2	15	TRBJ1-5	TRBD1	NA	TGTGCCAGCAGTGGACAGGGGGCAAGCAATCAGCCCCAGCATTTT	CASSGQGASNQPQHF
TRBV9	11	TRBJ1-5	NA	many	TGTGCCAGCAGCGCCGGTCAGCCCCAGCATTTT	CASSAGQPQHF
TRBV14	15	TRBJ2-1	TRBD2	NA	TGTGCCAGCAGCCAACTAGCGGGAAGAGTGAGGGAGCAGTTCTTC	CASSQLAGRVREQFF
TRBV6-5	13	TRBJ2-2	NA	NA	TGTGCCAGCAGGCTACAGGGCCCCGGGGAGCTGTTTTTT	CASRLQGPGELFF
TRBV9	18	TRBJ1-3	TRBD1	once	TGTGCCAGCAGCGTAGGGATGGGGACAGGTGGAACTGGAAACACCATATATTTT	CASSVGMGTGGTGNTIYF
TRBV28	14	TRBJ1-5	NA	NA	TGTGCCAGCAGTTCCACAGGGACACGGCAGCCCCAGCATTTT	CASSSTGTRQPQHF
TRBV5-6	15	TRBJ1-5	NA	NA	TGTGCCAGCAGCTTGACAGGGCCAACCAATCAGCCCCAGCATTTT	CASSLTGPTNQPQHF
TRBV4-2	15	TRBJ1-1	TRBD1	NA	TGTGCCAGCAGCCGGACAGGGACTCAGAACACTGAAGCTTTCTTT	CASSRTGTQNTEAFF
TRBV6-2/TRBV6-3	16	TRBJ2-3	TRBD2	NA	TGTGCCAGCAGTTCCTATAGCGGGAGTGGCACAGATACGCAGTATTTT	CASSSYSGSGTDTQYF
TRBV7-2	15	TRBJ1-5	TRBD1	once	TGTGCCAGCAGCTTAAAAACAGGGGGTGGTCAGCCCCAGCATTTT	CASSLKTGGGQPQHF
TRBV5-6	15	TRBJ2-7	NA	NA	TGTGCCAGCAGCTTTGGAGGCGGGGGCCACTACGAGCAGTACTTC	CASSFGGGGHYEQYF